This T cell receptor (beta chain) was sequenced during a study of blood T cell repertoires in COVID-19. With 1 base clipped from V and 3 bases from J, the junction kept 5 bases outside the gene matches. Germline CDR1 is SGDLS and CDR2 is YYNGEE. This CDR3 has 16 amino acids. Repertoires were generated with immunoSEQ multiplex PCR, while TCRdb's copy carries only in-frame clones and drops some. The data contain over 150,000 clones, around 90% of them singletons. Sample: peripheral blood. The rearrangement uses TRBV9 and TRBJ2-2; 8 bases agree with TRBD1. This TCR was recovered from a woman aged 80 or older with COVID-19, enrolled during active disease. CDR3 nucleotide sequence: TGTGCCAGCAGCGTACAGGGGGCGCCGGACACCGGGGAGCTGTTTTTT. Encoded protein: CASSVQGAPDTGELFF.